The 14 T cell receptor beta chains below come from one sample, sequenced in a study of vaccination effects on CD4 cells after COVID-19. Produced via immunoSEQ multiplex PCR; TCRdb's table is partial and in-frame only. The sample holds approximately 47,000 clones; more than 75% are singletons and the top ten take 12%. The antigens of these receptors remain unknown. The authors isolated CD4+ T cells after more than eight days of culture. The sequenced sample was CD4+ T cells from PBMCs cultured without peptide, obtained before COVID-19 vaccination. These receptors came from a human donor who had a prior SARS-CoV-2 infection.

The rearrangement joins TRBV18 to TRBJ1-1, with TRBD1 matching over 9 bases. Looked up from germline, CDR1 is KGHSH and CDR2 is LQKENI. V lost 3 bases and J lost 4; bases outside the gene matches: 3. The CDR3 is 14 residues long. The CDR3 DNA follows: TGTGCCAGCTCACCGGGACAGGGTGGCACTGAAGCTTTCTTT. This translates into CASSPGQGGTEAFF.

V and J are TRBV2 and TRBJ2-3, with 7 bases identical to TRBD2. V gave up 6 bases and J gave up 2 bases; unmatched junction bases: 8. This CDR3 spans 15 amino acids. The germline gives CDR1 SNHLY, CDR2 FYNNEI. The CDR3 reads CASSFALAATDTQYF. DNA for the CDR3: TGTGCCAGCAGCTTTGCCCTAGCGGCCACAGATACGCAGTATTTT.

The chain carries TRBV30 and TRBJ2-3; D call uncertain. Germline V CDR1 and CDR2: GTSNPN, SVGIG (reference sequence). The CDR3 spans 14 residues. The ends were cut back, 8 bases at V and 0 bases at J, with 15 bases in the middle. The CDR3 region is CAGATRASTDTQYF. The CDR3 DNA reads TGTGCCGGAGCCACCCGGGCTAGCACAGATACGCAGTATTTT.

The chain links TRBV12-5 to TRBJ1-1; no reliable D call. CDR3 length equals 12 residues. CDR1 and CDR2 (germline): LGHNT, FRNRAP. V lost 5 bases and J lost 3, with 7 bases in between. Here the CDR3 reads CASGLRHTEAFF. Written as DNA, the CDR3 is TGTGCTAGTGGTCTACGGCACACTGAAGCTTTCTTT.

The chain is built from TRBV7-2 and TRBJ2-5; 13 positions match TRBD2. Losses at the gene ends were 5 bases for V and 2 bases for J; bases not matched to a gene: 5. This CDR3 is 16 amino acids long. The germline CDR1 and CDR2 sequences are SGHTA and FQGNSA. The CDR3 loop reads CASSPGLAGVQETQYF. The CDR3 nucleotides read TGTGCCAGCAGCCCAGGACTAGCGGGGGTACAAGAGACCCAGTACTTC. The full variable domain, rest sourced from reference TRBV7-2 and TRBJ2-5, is GAGVSQSPSNKVTEKGKDVELRCDPISGHTALYWYRQSLGQGLEFLIYFQGNSAPDKSGLPSDRFSAERTGGSVSTLTIQRTQQEDSAVYLCASSPGLAGVQETQYFGPGTRLLVL.

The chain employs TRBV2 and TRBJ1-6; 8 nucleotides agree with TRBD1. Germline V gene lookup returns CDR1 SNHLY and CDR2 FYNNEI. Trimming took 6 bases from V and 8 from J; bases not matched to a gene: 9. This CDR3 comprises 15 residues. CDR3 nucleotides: TGTGCCAGCAGCCACGGACAGGGTTGGGATTCACCCCTCCACTTT. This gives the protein CASSHGQGWDSPLHF. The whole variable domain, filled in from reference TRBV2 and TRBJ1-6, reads EPEVTQTPSHQVTQMGQEVILRCVPISNHLYFYWYRQILGQKVEFLVSFYNNEISEKSEIFDDQFSVERPDGSNFTLKIRSTKLEDSAMYFCASSHGQGWDSPLHFGNGTRLTVT.

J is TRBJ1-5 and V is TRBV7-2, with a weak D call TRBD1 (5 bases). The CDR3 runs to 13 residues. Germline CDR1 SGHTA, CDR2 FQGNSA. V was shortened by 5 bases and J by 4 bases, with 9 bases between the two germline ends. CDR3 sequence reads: CASSQRGNQPQHF. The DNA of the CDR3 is TGTGCCAGCAGCCAGAGGGGTAATCAGCCCCAGCATTTT. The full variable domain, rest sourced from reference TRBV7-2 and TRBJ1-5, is GAGVSQSPSNKVTEKGKDVELRCDPISGHTALYWYRQSLGQGLEFLIYFQGNSAPDKSGLPSDRFSAERTGGSVSTLTIQRTQQEDSAVYLCASSQRGNQPQHFGDGTRLSIL.

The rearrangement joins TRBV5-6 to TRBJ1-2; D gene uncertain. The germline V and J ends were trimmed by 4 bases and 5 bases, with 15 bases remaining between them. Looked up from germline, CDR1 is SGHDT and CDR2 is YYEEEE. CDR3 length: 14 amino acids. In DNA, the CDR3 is TGTGCCAGCAGCGATTGGACGGCATTTTATGGCTACACCTTC. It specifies CASSDWTAFYGYTF.

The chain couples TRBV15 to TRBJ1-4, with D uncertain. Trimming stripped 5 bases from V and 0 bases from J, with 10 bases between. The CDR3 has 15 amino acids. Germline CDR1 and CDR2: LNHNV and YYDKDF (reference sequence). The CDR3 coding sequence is TGTGCCACCAGCGCCACCGTTGCAACTAATGAAAAACTGTTTTTT. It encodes CATSATVATNEKLFF.

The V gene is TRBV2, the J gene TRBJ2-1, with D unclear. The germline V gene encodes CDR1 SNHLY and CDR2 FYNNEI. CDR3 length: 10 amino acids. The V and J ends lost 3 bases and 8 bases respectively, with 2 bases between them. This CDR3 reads CASSDYEQFF. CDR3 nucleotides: TGTGCCAGCAGTGACTATGAGCAGTTCTTC.

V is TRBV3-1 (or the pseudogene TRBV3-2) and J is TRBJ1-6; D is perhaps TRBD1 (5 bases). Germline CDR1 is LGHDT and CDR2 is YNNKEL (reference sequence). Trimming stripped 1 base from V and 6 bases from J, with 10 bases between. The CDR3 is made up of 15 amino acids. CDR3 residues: CASSQALTVNSPLHF. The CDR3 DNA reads TGTGCCAGCAGCCAAGCATTGACAGTTAATTCACCCCTCCACTTT.

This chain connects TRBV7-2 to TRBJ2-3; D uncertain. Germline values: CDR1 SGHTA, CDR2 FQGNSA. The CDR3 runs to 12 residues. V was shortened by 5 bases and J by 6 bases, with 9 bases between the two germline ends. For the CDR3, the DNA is TGTGCCAGCAGCATCTTGTCGGATACGCAGTATTTT. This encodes CASSILSDTQYF.

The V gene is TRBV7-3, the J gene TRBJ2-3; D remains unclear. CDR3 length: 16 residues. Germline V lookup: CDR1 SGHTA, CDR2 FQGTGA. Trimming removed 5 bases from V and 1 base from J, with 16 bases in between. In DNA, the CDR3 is TGTGCCAGCAGCCGTCTTGGGGAAGGCGGCACAGATACGCAGTATTTT. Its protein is CASSRLGEGGTDTQYF. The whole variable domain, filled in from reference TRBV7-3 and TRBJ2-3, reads GAGVSQTPSNKVTEKGKYVELRCDPISGHTALYWYRQSLGQGPEFLIYFQGTGAADDSGLPNDRFFAVRPEGSVSTLKIQRTERGDSAVYLCASSRLGEGGTDTQYFGPGTRLTVL.

DNA for the CDR3: TGTGCCAGTAGTCAGAGGTTTACGCAGTATTTT. Encoded protein: CASSQRFTQYF. This sequence joins TRBV19 and TRBJ2-3, with D unresolved. V was pared by 5 bases and J by 8 bases, with 8 bases between. Germline CDR1 and CDR2: LNHDA and SQIVND (reference sequence). The CDR3 runs to 11 residues.